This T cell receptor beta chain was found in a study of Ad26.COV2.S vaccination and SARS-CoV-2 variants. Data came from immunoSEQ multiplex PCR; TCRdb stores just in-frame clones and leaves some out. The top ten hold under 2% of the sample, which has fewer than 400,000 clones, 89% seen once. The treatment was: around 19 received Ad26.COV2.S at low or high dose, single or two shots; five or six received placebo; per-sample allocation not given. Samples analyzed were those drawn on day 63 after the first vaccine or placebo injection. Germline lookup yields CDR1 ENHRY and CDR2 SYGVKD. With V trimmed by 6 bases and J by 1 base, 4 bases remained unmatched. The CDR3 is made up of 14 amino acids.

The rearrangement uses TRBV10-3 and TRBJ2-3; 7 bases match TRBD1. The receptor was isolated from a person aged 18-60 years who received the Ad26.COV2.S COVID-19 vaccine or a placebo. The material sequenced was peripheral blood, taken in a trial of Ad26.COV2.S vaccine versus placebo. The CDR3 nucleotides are TGTGCCATCAGACGACAGGGTGGCACAGATACGCAGTATTTT. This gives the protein CAIRRQGGTDTQYF.